This T cell receptor beta chain was observed in a study of T cell changes during pregnancy in multiple sclerosis (dated by TCRdb to between 2018 and 2021). Looking at the study overall: In women with multiple sclerosis, the researchers looked at how the T cell repertoire shifted as pregnancy progressed.

Concerning this clone itself: It has no known antigen specificity. Per-base quality was not reported, and no clone a single base away is much larger than it.

Receptor amplification or capture employed the immunoSEQ multiplex PCR assay. What TCRdb holds here is the immuneACCESS table cut down to in-frame rearrangements. Part of the clones is not present; checked against another copy, under half of the missing clones reflect an unresolved V gene, and the others are unexplained. Present in this sample are about 30,000 clones, about nine tenths of which were seen just once. 6.5% to 8.5% of the sample comes from the top ten. The CDR1 and CDR2 encoded by the germline V gene (reference sequence) are SSHAT and FNYEAQ. V sheds 5 bases and J sheds 1 base, leaving 8 bases between their ends. Reading from cysteine to phenylalanine, the CDR3 counts 13 amino acids. Of all the DNA, just the CDR3 is kept, 39 bases in frame from base 1.

The source of this sequence is a female donor with multiple sclerosis, enrolled in a pregnancy study. Sequences were derived from CD8+ T cells from peripheral blood mononuclear cells, sampled in the second trimester of pregnancy. Recombination joined TRBV7-7 with TRBJ1-1; TRBD1 is possibly the D segment (6 matching bases). The base sequence is TGTGCCAGCAGCGAGGGACAGAACACTGAAGCTTTCTTT. This gives the protein CASSEGQNTEAFF.